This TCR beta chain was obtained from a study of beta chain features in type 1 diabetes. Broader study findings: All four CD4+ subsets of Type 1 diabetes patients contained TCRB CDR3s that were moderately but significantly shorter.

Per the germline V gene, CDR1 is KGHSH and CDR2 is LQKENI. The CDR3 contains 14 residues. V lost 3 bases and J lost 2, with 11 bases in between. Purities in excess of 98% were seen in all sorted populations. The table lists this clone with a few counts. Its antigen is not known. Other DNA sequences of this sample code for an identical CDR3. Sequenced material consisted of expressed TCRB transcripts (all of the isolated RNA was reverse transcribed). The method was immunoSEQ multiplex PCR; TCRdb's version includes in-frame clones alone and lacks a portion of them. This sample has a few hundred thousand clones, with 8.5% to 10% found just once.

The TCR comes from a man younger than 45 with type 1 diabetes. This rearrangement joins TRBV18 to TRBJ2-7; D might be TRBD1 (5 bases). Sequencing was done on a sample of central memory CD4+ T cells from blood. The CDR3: CASSPPAGTYEQYF. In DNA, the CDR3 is TGTGCCAGCTCACCGCCCGCAGGGACCTACGAGCAGTACTTC.